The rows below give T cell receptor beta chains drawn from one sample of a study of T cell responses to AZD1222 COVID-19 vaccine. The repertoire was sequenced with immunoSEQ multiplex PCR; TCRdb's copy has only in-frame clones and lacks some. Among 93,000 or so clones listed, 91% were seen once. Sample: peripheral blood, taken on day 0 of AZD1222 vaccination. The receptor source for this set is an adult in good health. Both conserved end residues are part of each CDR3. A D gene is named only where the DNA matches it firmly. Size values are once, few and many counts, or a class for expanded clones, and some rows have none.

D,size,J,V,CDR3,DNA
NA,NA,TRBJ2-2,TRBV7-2,CASSLARAGAGELFF,TGTGCCAGCAGCTTGGCCCGTGCGGGTGCCGGGGAGCTGTTTTTT
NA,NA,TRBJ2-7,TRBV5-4,CASASQIQGEQYF,TGTGCCAGCGCCTCCCAAATCCAGGGGGAGCAGTACTTC
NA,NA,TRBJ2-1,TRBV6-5,CASRVRRGAYNEQFF,TGTGCCAGCAGGGTTCGGCGGGGTGCATACAATGAGCAGTTCTTC
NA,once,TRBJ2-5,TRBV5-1,CASSSDGRRKETQYF,TGCGCCAGCAGCTCGGACGGTAGAAGGAAAGAGACCCAGTACTTC
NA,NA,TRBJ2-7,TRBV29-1,CSVEAGDEQYF,TGCAGCGTGGAAGCAGGGGACGAGCAGTACTTC
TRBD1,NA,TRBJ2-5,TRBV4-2,CASSRTGTEQETQYF,TGTGCCAGCAGCCGAACCGGGACAGAACAAGAGACCCAGTACTTC
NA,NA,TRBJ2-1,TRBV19,CASHAGRTYTYNEQFF,TGTGCCTCACACGCGGGACGGACTTATACCTACAATGAGCAGTTCTTC
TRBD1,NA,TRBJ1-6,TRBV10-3,CAISEPSTTGVGSPLHF,TGTGCCATCAGTGAGCCGTCTACGACAGGGGTAGGTTCACCCCTCCACTTT
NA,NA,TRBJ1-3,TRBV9,CASSEGRQNRLGTIYF,TGTGCCAGCAGCGAGGGAAGACAGAATCGTTTGGGCACCATATATTTT
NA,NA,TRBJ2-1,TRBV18,CASSPPGNEQFF,TGTGCCAGCTCACCGCCGGGAAATGAGCAGTTCTTC
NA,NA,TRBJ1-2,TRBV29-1,CSVVRTVEGYTF,TGCAGCGTTGTTCGTACAGTGGAGGGCTACACCTTC
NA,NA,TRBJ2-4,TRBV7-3,CASSFNGLAKNIQYF,TGTGCCAGCAGCTTTAACGGTCTAGCCAAAAACATTCAGTACTTC
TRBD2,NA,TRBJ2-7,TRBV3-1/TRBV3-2,CASSQLAGALYEQYF,TGTGCCAGCAGCCAACTAGCGGGAGCTCTCTACGAGCAGTACTTC
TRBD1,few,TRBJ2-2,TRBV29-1,CSVQGADTGELFF,TGCAGCGTTCAGGGGGCCGACACCGGGGAGCTGTTTTTT
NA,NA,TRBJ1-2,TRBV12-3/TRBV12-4,CASSLWGSYGYTF,TGTGCCAGCAGTTTGTGGGGAAGCTATGGCTACACCTTC
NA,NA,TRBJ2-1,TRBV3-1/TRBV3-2,CASSQVAGGQFF,TGTGCCAGCAGCCAAGTGGCGGGTGGTCAGTTCTTC
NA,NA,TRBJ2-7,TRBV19,CASSGPGWKEQYF,TGTGCCAGTAGTGGGCCAGGGTGGAAAGAGCAGTACTTC
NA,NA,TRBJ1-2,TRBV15,CATSREPGTIGYTF,TGTGCCACCAGCAGGGAACCCGGGACAATTGGCTACACCTTC
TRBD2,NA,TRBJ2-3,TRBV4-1,CASSQVMGLPRGGTQYF,TGCGCCAGCAGCCAAGTAATGGGCCTTCCTCGGGGGGGGACGCAGTATTTT
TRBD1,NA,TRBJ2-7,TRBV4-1,CASSRRPDTGDEQYF,TGCGCCAGCAGCCGACGCCCCGATACAGGGGACGAGCAGTACTTC
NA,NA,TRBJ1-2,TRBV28,CASSLGGNNYGYTF,TGTGCCAGCAGTTTAGGAGGGAATAATTATGGCTACACCTTC
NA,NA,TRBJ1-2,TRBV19,CASSSQGTGYTF,TGTGCCAGTAGTAGCCAGGGAACAGGCTACACCTTC
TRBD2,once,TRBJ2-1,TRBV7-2,CASSLRWLAGGHEQFF,TGTGCCAGCAGCTTAAGGTGGCTAGCGGGAGGACATGAGCAGTTCTTC
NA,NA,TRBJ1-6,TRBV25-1,CASSEGGGSSPLHF,TGTGCCAGCAGTGAGGGGGGAGGGAGTTCACCCCTCCACTTT
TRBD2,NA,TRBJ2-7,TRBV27,CASSLGWGGSKYEQYF,TGTGCCAGCAGTTTAGGGTGGGGCGGGAGTAAGTACGAGCAGTACTTC
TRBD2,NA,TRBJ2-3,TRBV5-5,CASSSTSGIPPDTQYF,TGTGCCAGCAGCTCGACTAGCGGGATACCCCCAGATACGCAGTATTTT
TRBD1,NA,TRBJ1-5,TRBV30,CAWRDPGTVSNQPQHF,TGTGCCTGGAGGGACCCCGGGACAGTTAGCAATCAGCCCCAGCATTTT
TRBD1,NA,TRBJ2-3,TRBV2,CASSLTGVGTDTQYF,TGTGCCAGCAGTCTTACAGGGGTCGGCACAGATACGCAGTATTTT
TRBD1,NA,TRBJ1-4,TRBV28,CASTRNRGSGEKLFF,TGTGCCAGCACTCGGAACAGGGGTTCGGGTGAAAAACTGTTTTTT
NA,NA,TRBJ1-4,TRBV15,CATSSRVLLATNEKLFF,TGTGCCACCAGCAGCAGGGTCCTTCTTGCAACTAATGAAAAACTGTTTTTT
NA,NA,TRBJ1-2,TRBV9,CASSAGVSPNYGYTF,TGTGCCAGCAGCGCCGGGGTTTCGCCTAACTATGGCTACACCTTC
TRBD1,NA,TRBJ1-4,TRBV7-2,CASSFSGTGERKLFF,TGTGCCAGCAGCTTTTCCGGGACAGGGGAGAGGAAACTGTTTTTT
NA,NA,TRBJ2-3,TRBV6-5,CASSGLDTDTQYF,TGTGCCAGCTCCGGGCTTGATACAGATACGCAGTATTTT
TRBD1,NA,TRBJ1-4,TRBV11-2,CASSFGQGGEKLFF,TGTGCCAGCAGCTTTGGACAGGGTGGTGAAAAACTGTTTTTT
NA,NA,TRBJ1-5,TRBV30,CAWSVSGLGQPQHF,TGTGCCTGGAGTGTAAGTGGTTTGGGTCAGCCCCAGCATTTT
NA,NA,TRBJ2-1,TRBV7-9,CASSPKRRIGNEQFF,TGTGCCAGCAGCCCCAAACGGCGGATCGGCAATGAGCAGTTCTTC
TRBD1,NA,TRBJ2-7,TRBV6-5,CASRTGSSYEQYF,TGTGCCAGCAGGACAGGGAGCTCCTACGAGCAGTACTTC
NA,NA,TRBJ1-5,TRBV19,CASRKDGPDQPQHF,TGTGCCAGTAGAAAGGATGGACCGGATCAGCCCCAGCATTTT
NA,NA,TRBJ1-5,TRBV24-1,CATSVGSSNQPQHF,TGTGCCACCAGTGTGGGGTCGAGCAATCAGCCCCAGCATTTT
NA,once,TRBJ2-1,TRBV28,CASSFRAGQTPEQFF,TGTGCCAGCAGTTTCAGGGCCGGGCAGACCCCTGAGCAGTTCTTC